One and the same sample provided the 11 T cell receptor beta chains below, sequenced in a study of cytomegalovirus exposure and HLA in healthy donors. The PCR used 60 Vbeta and 13 Jbeta primers. Profiled with immunoSEQ multiplex PCR; TCRdb holds only in-frame clones, not every one. Of fewer than 150,000 clones listed, about 76% are singletons. Sequenced input: PBMCs. The receptors come from a man aged 55 to 70 in good health and CMV-seropositive.

This chain links TRBV5-1 with TRBJ1-2; tentative D call: TRBD1 (6 bases). The CDR3 is 16 residues long. Germline V gene lookup returns CDR1 SGHRS and CDR2 YFSETQ. Between the trimmed V and J ends, which lost 3 bases and 3 bases, there was a span of 18 bases. As DNA, the CDR3 is TGCGCCAGCAGCTCGAGTTACAGGGACCTTGACTATGGCTACACCTTC. Amino acids: CASSSSYRDLDYGYTF.

The chain joins TRBV5-1 to TRBJ1-2; D is unclear. The CDR3 is made up of 15 amino acids. CDR1 and CDR2 (germline): SGHRS, YFSETQ. V gave up 4 bases and J gave up 5 bases, with 18 bases separating them. The CDR3 loop is CASSIGDGELYGYTF. For the CDR3, the DNA is TGCGCCAGCAGCATTGGCGACGGAGAGCTTTATGGCTACACCTTC.

The chain couples TRBV6-1 to TRBJ1-5, with 8 positions matching TRBD1. V shed 5 bases and J 9 bases; nucleotides not matched to a gene: 12. The length of the CDR3 is 15 residues. The V gene's germline CDR1 is MNHNS and CDR2 SASEGT. CDR3 residues: CASSIYRGAMWPQHF. The CDR3 bases are TGTGCCAGCAGTATTTACAGGGGGGCCATGTGGCCCCAGCATTTT.

The V call is TRBV9, the J call TRBJ2-7; 7 bases are a match to TRBD2. CDR1 and CDR2 (germline): SGDLS, YYNGEE. The CDR3 loop spans 14 amino acids. The J segment lost 1 base and the V segment lost 4 bases, leaving 5 bases of the junction unmatched. CDR3 nucleotide sequence: TGTGCCAGCAGCTCCAGCGGGGATTCCTACGAGCAGTACTTC. Translating gives CASSSSGDSYEQYF.

This sequence joins TRBV4-2 and TRBJ2-7; 8 positions agree with TRBD2. V trimming: 3 bases; J trimming: 4 bases; junction bases outside the gene matches: 11. CDR3 length: 16 residues. The germline V gene encodes CDR1 LGHNA and CDR2 YNFKEQ. This CDR3 is CASSQTEAGAHYEQYF. The CDR3 region has the DNA TGTGCCAGCAGCCAGACGGAAGCGGGAGCCCATTACGAGCAGTACTTC.

Only one count was recorded for this clone. This chain links TRBV6-6 with TRBJ2-2; 11 positions match TRBD2. V shed 1 base, J shed 8 bases, and the junction held 3 bases outside the gene matches. Germline assignment: CDR1 MNHNY and CDR2 SVGAGI (reference sequence). CDR3 size: 15 residues. The CDR3 DNA sequence: TGTGCCAGCAGTTACTTAGCGGGAGGGGGAGGGGAGCTGTTTTTT. Its protein product is CASSYLAGGGGELFF.

CDR3 protein: CASSFAGPSYEQYF. The CDR3 DNA reads TGCGCCAGCAGCTTCGCAGGGCCCTCCTACGAGCAGTACTTC. This rearrangement joins TRBV5-1 to TRBJ2-7; possible D gene TRBD1, 5 bases. Germline V gives CDR1 SGHRS, CDR2 YFSETQ. The ends were cut back, 2 bases at V and 0 bases at J, with 9 bases in the middle. There are 14 residues in the CDR3.

The chain combines TRBV5-1 with TRBJ2-5, with 7 positions matching TRBD2. The J call may be mistaken, given a closer DNA end match to TRBJ2-7. The CDR3 is made up of 14 amino acids. CDR1 is SGHRS, CDR2 YFSETQ, per germline. CDR3 sequence: CASSLGLATYEQYF. As DNA, the CDR3 is TGCGCCAGCAGCTTGGGACTAGCTACGTACGAGCAGTACTTC.

The chain joins TRBV9 to TRBJ2-2; TRBD1 might be the D (6 bases). This CDR3 region has 18 residues. In germline, CDR1 is SGDLS, CDR2 YYNGEE. The ends were cut back, 0 bases at V and 0 bases at J, with 15 bases in the middle. CDR3 residues: CASSVGRSGTTNTGELFF. The CDR3 DNA sequence: TGTGCCAGCAGCGTAGGTCGCTCCGGGACAACGAACACCGGGGAGCTGTTTTTT. Combining the CDR3 with reference TRBV9 and TRBJ2-2 gives the whole variable domain DSGVTQTPKHLITATGQRVTLRCSPRSGDLSVYWYQQSLDQGLQFLIQYYNGEERAKGNILERFSAQQFPDLHSELNLSSLELGDSALYFCASSVGRSGTTNTGELFFGEGSRLTVL.

The chain uses TRBV18 and TRBJ1-3; 7 bases are a match to TRBD1. V was pared by 1 base and J by 0 bases, with 6 bases of the junction left unmatched. Per the germline V gene, CDR1 is KGHSH and CDR2 is LQKENI. This CDR3 is 17 amino acids long. The CDR3 loop is CASSPQGQWSSGNTIYF. CDR3 nucleotides: TGTGCCAGCTCACCACAGGGACAGTGGAGCTCTGGAAACACCATATATTTT.

This sequence joins TRBV7-8 and TRBJ2-5; 8 bases line up with TRBD2. In germline, CDR1 is SGHVS, CDR2 FQNEAQ. CDR3 size: 19 residues. The trim removed 8 bases at V and 5 bases at J, leaving 25 bases unmatched. The DNA for the CDR3 is TGTGCCAGCGGCCCCGCGGGGGGCCGTCGACCCCCCCGGACGGAGACCCAGTACTTC. This codes for CASGPAGGRRPPRTETQYF.